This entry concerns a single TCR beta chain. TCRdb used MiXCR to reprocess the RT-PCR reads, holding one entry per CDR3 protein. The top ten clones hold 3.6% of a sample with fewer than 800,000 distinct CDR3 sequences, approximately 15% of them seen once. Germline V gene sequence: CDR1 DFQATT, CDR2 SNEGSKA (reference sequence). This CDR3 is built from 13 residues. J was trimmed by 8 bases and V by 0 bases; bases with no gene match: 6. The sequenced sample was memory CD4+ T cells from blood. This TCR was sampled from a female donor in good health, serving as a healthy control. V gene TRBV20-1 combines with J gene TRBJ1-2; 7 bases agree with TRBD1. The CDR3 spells CSAREGQKVGYTF. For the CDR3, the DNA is TGCAGTGCTAGAGAGGGACAGAAGGTGGGCTACACCTTC.